This T cell receptor beta chain emerged from a study of cytomegalovirus exposure and HLA in healthy donors. CDR1 is LGHNA, CDR2 YSLEER, per germline. V lost 0 bases to trimming and J lost 7 bases; unmatched junction nucleotides: 13. The CDR3 loop spans 19 amino acids. Primers: 60 Vbeta forward and 13 Jbeta reverse. Measured with immunoSEQ multiplex PCR; TCRdb has only the in-frame clones, and not every one. The sample totals around 100,000 clones. Sequencing was carried out using PBMCs. The V call is TRBV4-3, the J call TRBJ2-2; 11 bases are shared with TRBD2. This TCR was recovered from a man aged 30 to 45 in good health and CMV-seronegative. The CDR3 DNA sequence: TGCGCCAGCAGCCAAGATAGTACTAGCGGGGGCTGGGAGGGCGGGGAGCTGTTTTTT. Residues: CASSQDSTSGGWEGGELFF.